Listed here are 23 T cell receptor beta chains from one sample, sequenced in a study of T cell repertoires in cytomegalovirus infection. These receptors are not linked to any known antigen. TCRdb called the reads again in MiXCR, with one record for every CDR3 protein. The sample records some 43,000 distinct CDR3 sequences, around 23% being singletons. Sequencing was performed on CD8+ T cells from cultured PBMCs, taken from culture after CMV antigen stimulation. The receptors were gathered from a human donor in good health (CMV status not recorded). Some clones in this sample may be carry-over from other donors' samples.

The genes are TRBV7-9 and TRBJ2-5, with 10 bases fitting TRBD2. With V trimmed by 4 bases and J by 1 base, 12 bases remained unmatched. From germline, CDR1 is SEHNR and CDR2 FQNEAQ (reference sequence). There are 18 residues in the CDR3. CDR3 in DNA: TGTGCCAGCAGCTCGGATTTGCTAGCGGGGGTATTCCAAGAGACCCAGTACTTC. This sequence encodes CASSSDLLAGVFQETQYF.

The J gene is TRBJ2-5, the V gene TRBV7-8; the D gene is possibly TRBD2 (7 bases). The CDR3 has 16 residues. Germline loops: CDR1 SGHVS, CDR2 FQNEAQ. V shed 6 bases and J shed 0 bases, with 17 bases lying between them. As DNA, the CDR3 is TGTGCCAGCAGATTACGGGGGGCGAGACACCAAGAGACCCAGTACTTC. Encoded protein: CASRLRGARHQETQYF. Full variable domain (rest looked up from reference TRBV7-8 and TRBJ2-5): GAGVSQSPRYKVAKRGQDVALRCDPISGHVSLFWYQQALGQGPEFLTYFQNEAQLDKSGLPSDRFFAERPEGSVSTLKIQRTQQEDSAVYLCASRLRGARHQETQYFGPGTRLLVL.

The V call is TRBV7-2, the J call TRBJ2-1; the D gene is possibly TRBD1 (6 bases). The germline V and J ends were trimmed by 2 bases and 13 bases, with 15 bases remaining between them. The CDR3 loop spans 13 amino acids. CDR1 is SGHTA, CDR2 FQGNSA, per germline. DNA of the CDR3: TGTGCCAGCAGCTTAATCCAGGGGCGGCTTCAGTTCTTC. Its translation: CASSLIQGRLQFF.

This chain uses TRBV7-6 with TRBJ2-5, with 11 bases matching TRBD2. The V segment lost 1 base and the J segment 5 bases; nucleotides outside the gene matches: 9. The CDR3 covers 17 residues. CDR1 and CDR2 from the germline V gene are SGHVS and FNYEAQ. CDR3 DNA: TGTGCCAGCAGCTTAGAGGCTAGCGGGAGGATTGGCGAGACCCAGTACTTC. It is translated as CASSLEASGRIGETQYF.

This clonotype has a count of ten or more. The J gene is TRBJ2-1, the V gene TRBV6-6; weak D call: TRBD1 (5 bases). This CDR3 has 17 amino acids. Germline V gene sequence: CDR1 MNHNY, CDR2 SVGAGI (reference sequence). V was cut by 7 bases and J by 9 bases, with 28 bases left in between. The CDR3 protein is CASTGHDGPGQRGEQFF. CDR3 nucleotides: TGTGCCAGCACAGGACACGACGGACCCGGACAAAGGGGTGAGCAGTTCTTC.

This clonotype has just a few counts. The chain combines TRBV12-3 or TRBV12-4 with TRBJ2-1, with D possibly matching TRBD2 (5 bases). This CDR3 region has 12 residues. V was shortened by 5 bases and J by 10 bases, with 12 bases between the two germline ends. Here the CDR3 reads CASSLLGLEQFF. For the CDR3, the DNA is TGTGCCAGCAGTCTCCTCGGACTCGAGCAGTTCTTC.

The V gene is TRBV6-2 or TRBV6-3, the J gene TRBJ2-1; TRBD1 aligns across 9 bases. The CDR3 covers 12 residues. Germline CDR1 reads MNHEY; CDR2 reads SVGEGT. V gave up 5 bases and J gave up 14 bases; unmatched junction bases: 7. CDR3 protein: CASSPGTGLEFF. The CDR3 nucleotides read TGTGCCAGCAGTCCCGGGACAGGGCTGGAGTTCTTC.

This clonotype was observed a few times. V and J are TRBV7-8 and TRBJ2-1, with TRBD2 matching 13 bases. The CDR3 is 16 residues long. Germline CDR1 and CDR2: SGHVS and FQNEAQ. Germline trimming cut 5 bases from V and 5 bases from J; bases unmatched to any gene: 6. CDR3 residues: CASSPRTSGGNNEQFF. CDR3 DNA: TGTGCCAGCAGCCCGCGGACTAGCGGGGGAAACAATGAGCAGTTCTTC.

The V call is TRBV6-2 or TRBV6-3, the J call TRBJ2-1, with TRBD1 identical over 11 bases. Germline V gene sequence: CDR1 MNHEY, CDR2 SVGEGT. The V and J ends lost 6 bases and 9 bases, in that order; junction bases with no gene match: 10. There are 15 residues in the CDR3. The DNA of the CDR3 is TGTGCCAGCAGCGACCTAGGGACAGGGGGTCGTGAGCAGTTCTTC. Residues: CASSDLGTGGREQFF.

J is TRBJ1-1 and V is TRBV7-9; D may be TRBD1 (6 bases). Germline V lookup: CDR1 SEHNR, CDR2 FQNEAQ (reference sequence). Trimming removed 5 bases from V and 1 base from J, with 20 bases in between. The CDR3 extends over 17 amino acids. The CDR3 DNA sequence: TGTGCCAGCAGCCCGCTACGGGGGGCGCGGGAGAACACTGAAGCTTTCTTT. It specifies CASSPLRGARENTEAFF.

The chain carries TRBV7-9 and TRBJ2-1; 10 bases align to TRBD1. The germline V gene encodes CDR1 SEHNR and CDR2 FQNEAQ (reference sequence). Germline trimming cut 5 bases from V and 4 bases from J; bases unmatched to any gene: 8. The CDR3 totals 16 residues. Here the CDR3 DNA reads TGTGCCAGCAGCCCCGGGGGGGGACAGGGGTACAATGAGCAGTTCTTC. Translated, it gives CASSPGGGQGYNEQFF.

The V call is TRBV10-3, the J call TRBJ2-3; the D is unclear. This CDR3 region has 16 residues. Per germline, CDR1 ENHRY and CDR2 SYGVKD. V lost 0 bases and J 2 bases, leaving 12 bases between the germline ends. CDR3 residues: CAISESLSRPTDTQYF. For the CDR3, the DNA is TGTGCCATCAGTGAGTCTCTATCCAGGCCCACAGATACGCAGTATTTT.

This chain connects TRBV11-1 to TRBJ2-1; D is unclear. This CDR3 is 14 amino acids long. Germline V gives CDR1 SGHAT, CDR2 FQDESV (reference sequence). Trimming pared 5 bases from V and 4 bases from J, leaving 12 bases between. The CDR3 sequence: CASSPLMGYNEQFF. CDR3 coding DNA: TGTGCCAGCAGCCCACTGATGGGGTACAATGAGCAGTTCTTC.

The gene calls are TRBV27 and TRBJ1-2; 9 bases align to TRBD1. Unmatched junction bases numbered 3, after V lost 3 bases and J lost 7 bases. Germline V CDR1 and CDR2: MNHEY, SMNVEV (reference sequence). This CDR3 is built from 13 residues. CDR3 nucleotide sequence: TGTGCCAGCAGTTTGGGGACAGGGATTGGCTACACCTTC. The encoded protein is CASSLGTGIGYTF.

This clonotype was found a few times. The chain carries TRBV10-3 and TRBJ2-7; a weak D match, TRBD2 (5 bases). V was clipped by 10 bases and J by 1 base, with 11 bases between them. This CDR3 region has 12 residues. The germline V gene encodes CDR1 ENHRY and CDR2 SYGVKD. The chain's CDR3 is CATNPGSYEQYF. The CDR3, as DNA: TGTGCCACTAACCCGGGATCCTACGAGCAGTACTTC.

V and J are TRBV7-6 and TRBJ1-5; D is possibly TRBD1 (6 bases). CDR3 length: 16 residues. Between the trimmed V and J ends, which lost 1 base and 2 bases, there was a span of 12 bases. Germline CDR1 SGHVS, CDR2 FNYEAQ. CDR3 loop: CASSLGPRGGNQPQHF. The CDR3 region has the DNA TGTGCCAGCAGCTTAGGGCCCAGGGGTGGCAATCAGCCCCAGCATTTT.

In this sample, this clonotype turned up a few times. The chain carries TRBV10-3 and TRBJ2-1; possibly TRBD2 for D (5 bases). Germline V lookup: CDR1 ENHRY, CDR2 SYGVKD. Trimming removed 6 bases at V and 9 bases at J, with 12 bases between. The CDR3 has 12 amino acids. CDR3 coding DNA: TGTGCCATCAGAGCCCTAGCTGGTGAGCAGTTCTTC. It yields the protein CAIRALAGEQFF.

The chain has TRBV2 and TRBJ2-1; TRBD2 agrees at 12 bases. The V segment lost 4 bases and the J segment 14 bases; nucleotides outside the gene matches: 6. The CDR3 contains 13 residues. Germline loops: CDR1 SNHLY, CDR2 FYNNEI. The CDR3 DNA reads TGTGCCAGCAGTGTATTCACTAGCGGGGGGAAGTTCTTC. Its translation: CASSVFTSGGKFF.

V is TRBV5-6 and J is TRBJ1-4; D not resolved. The V end was cut by 1 base, the J end by 5 bases, with 12 bases between. This CDR3 has 15 amino acids. Germline V gene lookup returns CDR1 SGHDT and CDR2 YYEEEE. CDR3 protein: CASSLFAQTNEKLFF. The CDR3 DNA follows: TGTGCCAGCAGCTTGTTTGCACAGACAAATGAAAAACTGTTTTTT.

The chain has TRBV12-3 or TRBV12-4 and TRBJ2-3, with 7 bases identical to TRBD1. With 4 bases clipped from V and 6 bases from J, the junction kept 16 bases outside the gene matches. CDR3 length equals 17 residues. CDR3 residues: CASSSILRGQFPDTQYF. The CDR3 nucleotides read TGTGCCAGCAGTTCCATCCTAAGGGGACAGTTCCCCGATACGCAGTATTTT.

The V call is TRBV7-9, the J call TRBJ2-7; possibly TRBD1 for D (6 bases). There are 16 residues in the CDR3. V gave up 2 bases and J gave up 4 bases, with 18 bases separating them. Per germline, CDR1 SEHNR and CDR2 FQNEAQ (reference sequence). CDR3 DNA: TGTGCCAGCAGCTTAAGGGAGTGGGAGACAGGTTACGAGCAGTACTTC. Amino acid sequence: CASSLREWETGYEQYF.

The genes are TRBV7-6 and TRBJ2-7; 8 bases are a match to TRBD2. The CDR3 sequence is 14 residues long. The germline V gene encodes CDR1 SGHVS and CDR2 FNYEAQ. The ends lost 10 bases at V and 0 bases at J; junction bases unmatched: 8. CDR3 protein: CANQAGVSSYEQYF. DNA of the CDR3: TGTGCCAATCAAGCGGGGGTAAGCTCCTACGAGCAGTACTTC.

The J gene is TRBJ2-3, the V gene TRBV28; 8 bases are a match to TRBD1. The junction had 12 bases not matched to a gene; V was cut back by 5 bases and J by 5 bases. This CDR3 region has 16 residues. Germline CDR1 reads MDHEN; CDR2 reads SYDVKM. The CDR3 nucleotides read TGTGCCAGCAGTCCCCGGACAGGGAATCTGGGAGATACGCAGTATTTT. Translated: CASSPRTGNLGDTQYF.